Presented here are 28 T cell receptor beta chains from one specimen sequenced in a study of cytomegalovirus exposure and HLA in healthy donors. The PCR made use of 60 Vbeta and 13 Jbeta primers. Method: immunoSEQ multiplex PCR; TCRdb's copy keeps in-frame clones and lacks some. The profile shows roughly 190,000 clones, over 80% of them singletons. Material for sequencing was PBMCs. The receptors shown here come from a woman aged 50 to 60 in good health and CMV-seropositive.

The chain has TRBV10-1 and TRBJ1-3; possible D gene TRBD1, 5 bases. The ends were cut back, 4 bases at V and 0 bases at J, with 13 bases in the middle. The germline V gene has CDR1 WNHNN and CDR2 SYGVQD (reference sequence). The CDR3 spans 16 residues. The DNA for the CDR3 is TGCGCCAGCAGTGTTAACAGGCCGCACTCTGGAAACACCATATATTTT. Its protein product is CASSVNRPHSGNTIYF.

This rearrangement joins TRBV6-4 to TRBJ1-2, with D unclear. Germline V gene lookup returns CDR1 MRHNA and CDR2 SNTAGT. Trimming pared 3 bases from V and 3 bases from J, leaving 14 bases between. The CDR3 totals 15 residues. This CDR3 is CASSENVGEHYGYTF. The CDR3 DNA reads TGTGCCAGCAGTGAAAACGTCGGGGAGCACTATGGCTACACCTTC.

V gene TRBV28 combines with J gene TRBJ2-5, with D possibly matching TRBD1 (5 bases). Trimming removed 5 bases at V and 1 base at J, with 14 bases between. Germline assignment: CDR1 MDHEN and CDR2 SYDVKM. The CDR3 loop spans 15 amino acids. The CDR3 protein is CASSTYRRTQETQYF. The CDR3, as DNA: TGTGCCAGCAGTACCTACAGGAGAACCCAAGAGACCCAGTACTTC.

This chain's CDR3 is CASTLRDSSNQPQHF. The CDR3 DNA sequence: TGTGCCAGCACCTTACGGGACAGCAGCAATCAGCCCCAGCATTTT. The chain joins TRBV6-6 to TRBJ1-5; TRBD1 agrees at 7 bases. Looked up from germline, CDR1 is MNHNY and CDR2 is SVGAGI (reference sequence). The J segment lost 1 base and the V segment lost 7 bases, leaving 7 bases of the junction unmatched. The CDR3 is made up of 15 amino acids.

CDR3 in DNA: TGTGCCAGCAGCCCCCGGGGGGCTCGTGGCTACACCTTC. Protein sequence: CASSPRGARGYTF. The chain couples TRBV5-6 to TRBJ1-2, with D possibly TRBD1 on 6 matching bases. The V end was cut by 4 bases, the J end by 7 bases, with 14 bases between. Germline V gives CDR1 SGHDT, CDR2 YYEEEE. The CDR3 is 13 residues long.

This clone was found a few times. The V gene is TRBV4-3, the J gene TRBJ1-1; D possibly corresponds to TRBD1 (5 bases). Trimming stripped 0 bases from V and 1 base from J, with 9 bases between. The CDR3 spans 15 residues. The germline V gene has CDR1 LGHNA and CDR2 YSLEER. In DNA, the CDR3 is TGCGCCAGCAGCCAAGATTGGCAGGGGAACACTGAAGCTTTCTTT. Translation gives CASSQDWQGNTEAFF.

The V gene is TRBV11-3, the J gene TRBJ2-3; maybe TRBD1 (5 bases). This CDR3 spans 15 amino acids. V was clipped by 3 bases and J by 1 base, with 11 bases between them. The germline gives CDR1 SGHNT, CDR2 YENEEA. CDR3 coding DNA: TGTGCCAGCAGCTTGGGGCGCGTCGGCACAGATACGCAGTATTTT. This codes for CASSLGRVGTDTQYF.

The rearrangement uses TRBV10-3 and TRBJ2-5; 7 bases line up with TRBD2. Germline trimming cut 7 bases from V and 3 bases from J; bases unmatched to any gene: 5. There are 13 residues in the CDR3. Germline CDR1 reads ENHRY; CDR2 reads SYGVKD. CDR3: CAIKPSGEETQYF. The CDR3 coding sequence is TGTGCCATCAAGCCTAGCGGAGAAGAGACCCAGTACTTC.

This clone was seen a few times. The chain has TRBV7-6 and TRBJ2-7; D may be TRBD2 (5 bases). Trimming removed 5 bases at V and 0 bases at J, with 11 bases between. The CDR3 has 14 amino acids. The germline V gene has CDR1 SGHVS and CDR2 FNYEAQ. CDR3 in amino acids: CASSPWRSSYEQYF. CDR3 nucleotides: TGTGCCAGCAGCCCCTGGAGGAGCTCCTACGAGCAGTACTTC.

The chain is built from TRBV18 and TRBJ1-5; D perhaps matches TRBD1 (6 bases). Germline CDR1 is KGHSH and CDR2 is LQKENI. The CDR3 extends over 14 amino acids. V was trimmed by 2 bases and J by 6 bases, leaving 11 bases between them. The CDR3 DNA reads as TGTGCCAGCTCACCAATGGCAGGGGTTCAGCCCCAGCATTTT. The encoded protein is CASSPMAGVQPQHF.

The chain links TRBV6-6 to TRBJ1-5, with 8 nucleotides matching TRBD1. The CDR3 is 15 residues long. V shed 2 bases and J 6 bases; nucleotides not matched to a gene: 6. In germline, CDR1 is MNHNY, CDR2 SVGAGI (reference sequence). In nucleotides, the CDR3 is TGTGCCAGCAGTTACCAGGGACAGGAGGGTCAGCCCCAGCATTTT. It codes for CASSYQGQEGQPQHF.

This chain joins TRBV11-2 and TRBJ1-1; 10 bases line up with TRBD1. V shed 5 bases and J 5 bases; nucleotides not matched to a gene: 11. CDR1 is SGHAT and CDR2 is FQNNGV in the germline V gene. CDR3 length: 16 residues. The chain's CDR3 is CASSKRTGGIGTEAFF. CDR3 in DNA: TGTGCCAGCAGCAAACGGACAGGGGGGATTGGGACTGAAGCTTTCTTT.

The rearrangement uses TRBV28 and TRBJ2-7, with a tentative D call TRBD2 (7 bases). V lost 6 bases to trimming and J lost 4 bases, with 25 bases between them. Looked up from germline, CDR1 is MDHEN and CDR2 is SYDVKM. The CDR3 contains 17 residues. This chain's CDR3 is CASSSTPSVGGPYEQYF. Here the CDR3 DNA reads TGTGCCAGCAGCTCCACCCCCTCCGTCGGGGGGCCTTACGAGCAGTACTTC.

The chain uses TRBV7-2 and TRBJ2-3, with TRBD1 matching 7 bases. Germline V gives CDR1 SGHTA, CDR2 FQGNSA. The CDR3 is 17 residues long. The V gene end was trimmed by 5 bases and the J gene end by 3 bases; junction bases not matched to a gene: 14. CDR3 protein: CASSGRDRLVGTDTQYF. In nucleotides, the CDR3 is TGTGCCAGCAGCGGCCGGGACAGACTCGTGGGAACAGATACGCAGTATTTT.

This clone was seen at least ten times. The chain links TRBV10-3 to TRBJ2-7; TRBD1 is a possible D gene (5 bases). Looked up from germline, CDR1 is ENHRY and CDR2 is SYGVKD. The V and J ends lost 3 bases and 0 bases respectively, with 15 bases between them. This CDR3 spans 16 amino acids. In DNA, the CDR3 is TGTGCCATCAGTGATCGACAGACCATCCCCTCCTACGAGCAGTACTTC. Translating gives CAISDRQTIPSYEQYF.

The chain links TRBV30 to TRBJ1-4; the D gene is possibly TRBD1 (5 bases). The V end lost 4 bases, the J end lost 5 bases, and 17 bases lay between the germline ends. Germline V gene data show CDR1 as GTSNPN and CDR2 as SVGIG (reference sequence). The CDR3 is 15 residues long. The CDR3 loop reads CAWTRGGGGNEKLFF. CDR3 nucleotide sequence: TGTGCCTGGACGCGCGGGGGGGGAGGAAATGAAAAACTGTTTTTT.

This chain links TRBV15 with TRBJ2-1, with 10 bases matching TRBD2. The CDR3 loop spans 16 amino acids. Germline V gene sequence: CDR1 LNHNV, CDR2 YYDKDF (reference sequence). With V trimmed by 3 bases and J by 0 bases, 2 bases remained unmatched. The CDR3 protein is CATSSLAGGSYNEQFF. DNA for the CDR3: TGTGCCACCAGCAGCTTAGCGGGGGGCTCCTACAATGAGCAGTTCTTC.

CDR3 in DNA: TGTGCCAGCAGCCCCAGGGCGGGGGTTCAAGAGACCCAGTACTTC. It encodes CASSPRAGVQETQYF. V usage is TRBV5-5 and J usage is TRBJ2-5; TRBD2 aligns across 7 bases. This CDR3 region has 15 residues. Trimming cost V 4 bases and J 2 bases; bases outside gene matches: 8. CDR1 is SGHKS, CDR2 YYEKEE, per germline (reference sequence).

The chain combines TRBV30 with TRBJ2-3, with D uncertain. V shed 0 bases and J shed 2 bases, with 3 bases lying between them. Per germline, CDR1 GTSNPN and CDR2 SVGIG (reference sequence). CDR3 size: 12 residues. CDR3 DNA sequence: TGTGCCTGGAGTGTCTCCACAGATACGCAGTATTTT. Amino acids: CAWSVSTDTQYF. Full variable domain (outside the CDR3, taken from reference TRBV30 and TRBJ2-3): SQTIHQWPATLVQPVGSPLSLECTVEGTSNPNLYWYRQAAGRGLQLLFYSVGIGQISSEVPQNLSASRPQDRQFILSSKKLLLSDSGFYLCAWSVSTDTQYFGPGTRLTVL.

The rearrangement joins TRBV5-1 to TRBJ1-5; a weak D match, TRBD1 (6 bases). Per germline, CDR1 SGHRS and CDR2 YFSETQ. The CDR3 totals 15 residues. V was cut by 0 bases and J by 6 bases, with 13 bases left in between. Here the CDR3 reads CASSLVGGISQPQHF. In nucleotides, the CDR3 is TGCGCCAGCAGCTTGGTAGGGGGTATCAGTCAGCCCCAGCATTTT.

This chain uses TRBV5-4 with TRBJ2-4; no clear D gene. The V and J ends lost 5 bases and 12 bases respectively, with 18 bases between them. There are 13 residues in the CDR3. Germline V gene lookup returns CDR1 SGHNT and CDR2 YYREEE (reference sequence). DNA of the CDR3: TGTGCCAGCAGGTTCTACCTGGGCCCGGATCAGTACTTC. The encoded protein is CASRFYLGPDQYF.

The chain carries TRBV28 and TRBJ2-7; 7 nucleotides agree with TRBD2. V gave up 4 bases and J gave up 2 bases; unmatched junction bases: 5. Per germline, CDR1 MDHEN and CDR2 SYDVKM. There are 14 residues in the CDR3. CDR3 sequence reads: CASSSRLATYEQYF. The CDR3 coding sequence is TGTGCCAGCAGTTCGCGACTAGCAACCTACGAGCAGTACTTC.

This chain joins TRBV5-8 and TRBJ2-5, with 8 bases matching TRBD1. Germline assignment: CDR1 SGHTS and CDR2 YDEGEE. The J segment lost 4 bases and the V segment lost 5 bases, leaving 16 bases of the junction unmatched. This CDR3 region has 17 residues. The CDR3 coding sequence is TGTGCCAGCAGTCCTGGCAGGGGGCGCCTCGGGGGAGAGACCCAGTACTTC. As protein: CASSPGRGRLGGETQYF.

The genes are TRBV5-1 and TRBJ2-6; a possible D gene is TRBD2 (5 bases). The germline V gene has CDR1 SGHRS and CDR2 YFSETQ. V was clipped by 6 bases and J by 0 bases, with 16 bases between them. The CDR3 extends over 17 amino acids. The CDR3 loop is CASNSGKGGSGANVLTF. For the CDR3, the DNA is TGCGCCAGCAACTCGGGGAAGGGTGGCTCTGGGGCCAACGTCCTGACTTTC. The complete variable domain, with remaining parts taken from reference TRBV5-1 and TRBJ2-6, reads KAGVTQTPRYLIKTRGQQVTLSCSPISGHRSVSWYQQTPGQGLQFLFEYFSETQRNKGNFPGRFSGRQFSNSRSEMNVSTLELGDSALYLCASNSGKGGSGANVLTFGAGSRLTVL.

The chain couples TRBV18 to TRBJ2-7, with D hard to call. This CDR3 is built from 16 residues. CDR1 is KGHSH and CDR2 is LQKENI in the germline V gene. Trimming pared 0 bases from V and 2 bases from J, leaving 14 bases between. CDR3 bases: TGTGCCAGCTCACCACCGATTGGAAACAGTGCCTACGAGCAGTACTTC. It translates to CASSPPIGNSAYEQYF.

This clone was observed a handful of times. The chain recombines TRBV6-1 with TRBJ1-5; D is ambiguous. This CDR3 has 13 amino acids. Trimming stripped 1 base from V and 4 bases from J, with 5 bases between. Germline CDR1 and CDR2: MNHNS and SASEGT. The CDR3 coding sequence is TGTGCCAGCAGTGAAGGCAGAAATCAGCCCCAGCATTTT. Protein product: CASSEGRNQPQHF.

The V and J genes are TRBV4-3 and TRBJ2-2; 10 nucleotides agree with TRBD2. Germline CDR1 is LGHNA and CDR2 is YSLEER. After removal of 0 bases from V and 5 bases from J, the junction contained 3 bases not matched to a gene. The CDR3 covers 16 residues. The CDR3 is CASSQEPSGGTGELFF. Here the CDR3 DNA reads TGCGCCAGCAGCCAAGAACCTAGCGGGGGAACCGGGGAGCTGTTTTTT.

The chain couples TRBV7-2 to TRBJ2-5; 9 nucleotides line up with TRBD2. CDR1 and CDR2 from the germline V gene are SGHTA and FQGNSA. The CDR3 has 19 amino acids. V lost 5 bases and J lost 2; bases outside the gene matches: 18. CDR3 protein: CASSPPSAGGLLDQETQYF. The CDR3 DNA follows: TGTGCCAGCAGCCCACCCTCCGCGGGGGGGCTTTTGGATCAAGAGACCCAGTACTTC.